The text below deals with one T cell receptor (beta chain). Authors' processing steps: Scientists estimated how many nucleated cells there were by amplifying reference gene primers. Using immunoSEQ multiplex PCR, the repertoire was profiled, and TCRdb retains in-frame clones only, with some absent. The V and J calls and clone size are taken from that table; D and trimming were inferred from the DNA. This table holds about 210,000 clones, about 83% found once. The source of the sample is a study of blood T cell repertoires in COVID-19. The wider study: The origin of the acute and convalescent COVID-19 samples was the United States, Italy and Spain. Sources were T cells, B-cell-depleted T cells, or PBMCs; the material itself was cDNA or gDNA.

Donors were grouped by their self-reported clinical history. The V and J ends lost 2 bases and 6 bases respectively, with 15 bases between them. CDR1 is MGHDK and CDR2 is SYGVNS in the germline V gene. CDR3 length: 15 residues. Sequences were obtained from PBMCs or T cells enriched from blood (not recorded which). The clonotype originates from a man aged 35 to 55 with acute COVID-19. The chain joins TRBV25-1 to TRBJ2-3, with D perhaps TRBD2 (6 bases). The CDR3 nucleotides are TGTGCCAGCAGTGAACCCCGGGGGTGGTCGGATACGCAGTATTTT. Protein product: CASSEPRGWSDTQYF.